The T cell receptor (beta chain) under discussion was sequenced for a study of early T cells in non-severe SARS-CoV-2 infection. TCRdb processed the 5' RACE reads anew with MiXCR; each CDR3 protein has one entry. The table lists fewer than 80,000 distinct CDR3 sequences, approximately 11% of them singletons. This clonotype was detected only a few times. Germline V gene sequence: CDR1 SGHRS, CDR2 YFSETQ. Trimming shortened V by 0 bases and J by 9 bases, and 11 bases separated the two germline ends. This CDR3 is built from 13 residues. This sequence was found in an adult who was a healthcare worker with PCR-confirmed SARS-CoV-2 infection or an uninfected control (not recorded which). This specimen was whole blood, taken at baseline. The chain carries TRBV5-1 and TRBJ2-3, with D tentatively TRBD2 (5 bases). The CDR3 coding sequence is TGCGCCAGCAGCTTGGCCTTAGCGCAAACGCAGTATTTT. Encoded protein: CASSLALAQTQYF.